This T cell receptor beta chain was captured in a study of T-cell reconstitution after alpha-beta-depleted transplantation in children. For TCRbeta, the library was prepared with unique molecular identifiers. Via MiXCR, TCRdb re-called the PCR reads, giving one row per CDR3 protein. The table has 350,000 to 500,000 distinct CDR3 sequences, around 46% seen once. The table lists this clonotype with a few counts. Germline CDR1 and CDR2: SGHTA and FQGNSA. There are 15 residues in the CDR3. Trimming shortened V by 0 bases and J by 0 bases, and 6 bases separated the two germline ends. The material sequenced was PBMCs, taken before TCRalphabeta/CD19-depleted stem cell transplant. This receptor was obtained from a girl aged 2 to 10 with aplastic anemia, due to receive a stem cell transplant. J is TRBJ2-1 and V is TRBV7-2; D is unclear. The CDR3 is CASSLAMVSYNEQFF. The CDR3, as DNA: TGTGCCAGCAGCTTAGCGATGGTCTCCTACAATGAGCAGTTCTTC.